The 7 T cell receptor beta chains below all came from one sample that was sequenced in a study of blood T cells in healthy people across ages. Primers used in a second PCR of roughly 7 to 11 cycles were a sample-barcoded 5' primer and a J-beta primer mix. One entry per CDR3 protein, called by TCRdb with MiXCR from the 5' RACE reads. The table shows more than 600,000 distinct CDR3 sequences, with 25% occurring only once. The sample was also linked to a second study, of T cells of mothers and their children.

The sequenced sample consisted of blood. The origin of the receptors is a boy aged 5-17 years in good health.

This clonotype was seen a few times. The chain's CDR3 is CASSWGQVEETQYF. Here the CDR3 DNA reads TGTGCCAGCAGCTGGGGACAGGTTGAAGAGACCCAGTACTTC. This sequence joins TRBV7-9 and TRBJ2-5, with 8 bases matching TRBD1. The CDR3 loop spans 14 amino acids. The germline V gene has CDR1 SEHNR and CDR2 FQNEAQ (reference sequence). Trimming took 4 bases from V and 3 from J; bases not matched to a gene: 4. Variable domain in full (rest from reference TRBV7-9 and TRBJ2-5): DTGVSQNPRHKITKRGQNVTFRCDPISEHNRLYWYRQTLGQGPEFLTYFQNEAQLEKSRLLSDRFSAERPKGSFSTLEIQRTEQGDSAMYLCASSWGQVEETQYFGPGTRLLVL.

This clonotype was seen only a few times. This chain joins TRBV10-3 and TRBJ2-5, with 12 bases identical to TRBD2. The CDR3 sequence is 16 residues long. V dropped 10 bases and J dropped 4; count of bases not matched to a gene: 13. Germline loops: CDR1 ENHRY, CDR2 SYGVKD. CDR3 sequence: CATSPGLAGRGETQYF. The CDR3 DNA is TGTGCCACCAGCCCCGGACTAGCGGGGCGGGGAGAGACCCAGTACTTC.

V gene TRBV12-3 or TRBV12-4 combines with J gene TRBJ1-5; weak D call: TRBD1 (6 bases). The V end was cut by 4 bases, the J end by 6 bases, with 10 bases between. The CDR3 sequence is 13 residues long. The CDR3 DNA reads as TGTGCCAGCAGTTCGCAGGGGAGTCAGCCCCAGCATTTT. It yields the protein CASSSQGSQPQHF.

This clonotype was counted a few times. This rearrangement joins TRBV4-3 to TRBJ2-3, with D possibly called TRBD1 or TRBD2 (5 bases each). Looked up from germline, CDR1 is LGHNA and CDR2 is YSLEER. Trimming cost V 1 base and J 5 bases, with 10 bases left between them. This CDR3 spans 14 amino acids. The CDR3 nucleotides are TGCGCCAGCAGCCAAGGGGGGTGGCTAGATACGCAGTATTTT. It codes for CASSQGGWLDTQYF.

This chain connects TRBV6-5 to TRBJ2-3, with D possibly called TRBD1 or TRBD2 (5 bases each). V was shortened by 0 bases and J by 2 bases, with 24 bases between the two germline ends. CDR1 and CDR2 from the germline V gene are MNHEY and SVGAGI. CDR3 length: 20 residues. CDR3 residues: CASSYSIVGTRLEHTDTQYF. CDR3 nucleotide sequence: TGTGCCAGCAGTTACTCGATCGTGGGGACCAGACTCGAACACACAGATACGCAGTATTTT.

Written as DNA, the CDR3 is TGCAGCGTTGCCTGGCAGGGGAAGACTGACATTCAGTACTTC. This sequence encodes CSVAWQGKTDIQYF. V and J are TRBV29-1 and TRBJ2-4; weak D call: TRBD1 (6 bases). The V gene lost 4 bases and the J gene lost 8 bases, with 18 bases spanning the gap. The germline CDR1 and CDR2 sequences are SQVTM and ANQGSEA. The CDR3 runs 14 residues.

The chain couples TRBV20-1 to TRBJ2-7; 7 bases are a match to TRBD2. This CDR3 has 13 residues. V lost 6 bases and J lost 3; bases outside the gene matches: 8. Germline assignment: CDR1 DFQATT and CDR2 SNEGSKA (reference sequence). The CDR3 DNA is TGCAGTGCAACCGGGACTAAGATCTACGAGCAGTACTTC. Translated: CSATGTKIYEQYF.